This paragraph covers one T cell receptor beta chain sequence. The record originates from a study of blood T cell repertoires in COVID-19. Background on the study: Researchers got acute and convalescent COVID-19 samples from the United States, Italy and Spain. From T cells, B-cell-depleted T cells, or PBMCs came the material, which was cDNA or gDNA.

Germline values: CDR1 SGHRS, CDR2 YFSETQ. V was cut by 3 bases and J by 0 bases, with 13 bases left in between. The CDR3 contains 17 residues. Authors' processing steps: Amplification from reference gene primers served as the basis for estimated nucleated cell counts. Sequencing was performed with immunoSEQ multiplex PCR; in TCRdb, only in-frame clones are kept and a portion is missing. V and J calls and clone size are given by that table; D and trimming were obtained from the DNA. This repertoire shows 200,000 to 250,000 clones, more than 75% found once; its top ten account for more than 2.5%. The TCR comes from a woman aged 25-40 years who had recovered from COVID-19. Specimen: peripheral blood. The J gene is TRBJ1-6, the V gene TRBV5-1; possible D gene TRBD1, 5 bases. The CDR3 loop is CASSSGHSASYNSPLHF. CDR3 nucleotide sequence: TGCGCCAGCAGCTCAGGACATTCTGCCTCCTATAATTCACCCCTCCACTTT.